A selection of T cell receptor beta chains follows, all from one sample in a study of CD8 T cells in ankylosing spondylitis. One entry per CDR3 protein results from TCRdb running MiXCR on the 5' RACE reads. Of about 700,000 distinct CDR3 sequences listed, around a fifth were seen once; the top ten hold 15% to 20%. The sample comprised blood, either unsorted or a sorted T cell fraction (not recorded which). All receptors come from a male donor with ankylosing spondylitis. Both conserved end residues are part of each CDR3. Each record gives: J gene, clone size, D gene, V gene, CDR3 protein, CDR3 DNA. The D gene is left open where the match is weak. Only some rows state a clone size, as once, few, many or a class for expanded clones.

J gene: TRBJ1-4
clone size: .
D gene: TRBD1
V gene: TRBV4-1
CDR3 protein: CASSQPQTGANQKLFF
CDR3 DNA: TGCGCCAGCAGCCAACCTCAGACAGGGGCTAATCAGAAACTGTTTTTT

J gene: TRBJ2-2
clone size: .
D gene: .
V gene: TRBV24-1
CDR3 protein: CATSAADTGELFF
CDR3 DNA: TGTGCCACCAGTGCGGCGGACACCGGGGAGCTGTTTTTT

J gene: TRBJ2-3
clone size: few
D gene: .
V gene: TRBV9
CDR3 protein: CASSVGPATDTQYF
CDR3 DNA: TGTGCCAGCAGCGTAGGACCCGCCACCGATACGCAGTATTTT

J gene: TRBJ1-2
clone size: .
D gene: TRBD1
V gene: TRBV5-5
CDR3 protein: CASSGQGGGGYTF
CDR3 DNA: TGTGCCAGCAGCGGACAGGGAGGTGGGGGCTACACCTTC

J gene: TRBJ2-1
clone size: .
D gene: .
V gene: TRBV20-1
CDR3 protein: CSAPIIHGDEQFF
CDR3 DNA: TGCAGTGCTCCGATTATTCATGGTGATGAGCAGTTCTTC

J gene: TRBJ2-3
clone size: .
D gene: .
V gene: TRBV6-1
CDR3 protein: CASSQTRLEDTQYF
CDR3 DNA: TGTGCCAGCAGTCAAACCCGACTGGAAGATACGCAGTATTTT

J gene: TRBJ2-2
clone size: .
D gene: TRBD1
V gene: TRBV6-2/TRBV6-3
CDR3 protein: CASSYSRGWGTVPSANTGELFF
CDR3 DNA: TGTGCCAGCAGTTACTCCCGTGGGTGGGGGACAGTGCCCAGCGCGAACACCGGGGAGCTGTTTTTT

J gene: TRBJ2-3
clone size: many
D gene: TRBD2
V gene: TRBV20-1
CDR3 protein: CSAETSGRWADTQYF
CDR3 DNA: TGCAGTGCCGAGACTAGCGGGAGGTGGGCAGATACGCAGTATTTT

J gene: TRBJ2-3
clone size: .
D gene: TRBD2
V gene: TRBV11-2
CDR3 protein: CASSRTSGKGTDTQYF
CDR3 DNA: TGTGCCAGCAGCCGGACTAGCGGGAAGGGCACAGATACGCAGTATTTT

J gene: TRBJ2-5
clone size: few
D gene: .
V gene: TRBV7-8
CDR3 protein: CASSLAPKEPQETQYF
CDR3 DNA: TGTGCCAGCAGCTTAGCCCCGAAGGAACCTCAAGAGACCCAGTACTTC

J gene: TRBJ2-1
clone size: .
D gene: .
V gene: TRBV4-1
CDR3 protein: CASSQVSSDSYNEQFF
CDR3 DNA: TGCGCCAGCAGCCAAGTCTCCAGCGACAGCTACAATGAGCAGTTCTTC

J gene: TRBJ2-1
clone size: .
D gene: .
V gene: TRBV6-2/TRBV6-3
CDR3 protein: CASSFRESRRYNEQFF
CDR3 DNA: TGTGCCAGCAGCTTTCGGGAAAGTCGCCGATACAATGAGCAGTTCTTC

J gene: TRBJ2-1
clone size: .
D gene: .
V gene: TRBV29-1
CDR3 protein: CSVYRPPGEQFF
CDR3 DNA: TGCAGCGTCTATCGACCCCCGGGGGAGCAGTTCTTC

J gene: TRBJ2-7
clone size: .
D gene: .
V gene: TRBV7-8
CDR3 protein: CASSFGSAVDLYEQYF
CDR3 DNA: TGTGCCAGCAGCTTCGGCTCCGCCGTCGATCTCTACGAGCAGTACTTC

J gene: TRBJ2-1
clone size: .
D gene: TRBD2
V gene: TRBV3-1
CDR3 protein: CASSQDFGTSGRWNEQFF
CDR3 DNA: TGTGCCAGCAGCCAAGATTTCGGGACTAGCGGGAGATGGAATGAGCAGTTCTTC

J gene: TRBJ1-2
clone size: .
D gene: .
V gene: TRBV28
CDR3 protein: CASSLKTRPAEGKGGYTF
CDR3 DNA: TGTGCCAGCAGTTTAAAAACACGCCCGGCGGAGGGGAAGGGAGGCTACACCTTC

J gene: TRBJ1-5
clone size: .
D gene: .
V gene: TRBV12-3/TRBV12-4
CDR3 protein: CASSLNLGSSNQPQHF
CDR3 DNA: TGTGCCAGCAGTTTAAATCTCGGTTCTAGCAATCAGCCCCAGCATTTT